These 14 T cell receptor beta chains were all obtained from the same sample, sequenced in a study of cytomegalovirus exposure and HLA in healthy donors. Both 60 Vbeta primers and 13 Jbeta primers went into the PCR. Sequencing was performed with immunoSEQ multiplex PCR; in TCRdb, only in-frame clones are kept and a portion is missing. The sample contains 100,000 to 140,000 clones, 65% to 85% of which appear only once. Sequenced material: PBMCs. These TCRs come from a man aged 25-40 years in good health and CMV-seronegative.

The V and J genes are TRBV6-1 and TRBJ2-4; tentative D call: TRBD2 (6 bases). With 6 bases removed from V and 6 bases from J, the gap between germline ends came to 6 bases. The CDR3 totals 11 residues. The V gene's germline CDR1 is MNHNS and CDR2 SASEGT. The CDR3 bases are TGTGCCAGCAGGGAGGGAAACATTCAGTACTTC. The encoded protein is CASREGNIQYF.

J is TRBJ2-7 and V is TRBV30; maybe TRBD2 (5 bases). The CDR3 extends over 12 amino acids. Germline CDR1 GTSNPN, CDR2 SVGIG (reference sequence). V lost 3 bases and J lost 3, with 9 bases in between. This CDR3 is CAWSRRDYEQYF. The CDR3 DNA reads as TGTGCCTGGAGCCGACGGGACTACGAGCAGTACTTC.

This chain joins TRBV18 and TRBJ2-2; no clear D. V lost 6 bases to trimming and J lost 0 bases, with 11 bases between them. Germline assignment: CDR1 KGHSH and CDR2 LQKENI. The CDR3 spans 15 residues. CDR3 sequence reads: CASSLQKSNTGELFF. For the CDR3, the DNA is TGTGCCAGCTCTCTACAGAAGTCGAACACCGGGGAGCTGTTTTTT.

This chain connects TRBV7-2 to TRBJ2-7, with TRBD2 matching 9 bases. CDR1 and CDR2 from the germline V gene are SGHTA and FQGNSA. The CDR3 runs to 17 residues. Trimming took 3 bases from V and 0 from J; bases not matched to a gene: 9. CDR3 in amino acids: CASSFPSGVPSSYEQYF. CDR3 in DNA: TGTGCCAGCAGCTTTCCTAGCGGGGTCCCCAGCTCCTACGAGCAGTACTTC. Looking up the rest from reference TRBV7-2 and TRBJ2-7 gives the full variable domain: GAGVSQSPSNKVTEKGKDVELRCDPISGHTALYWYRQSLGQGLEFLIYFQGNSAPDKSGLPSDRFSAERTGGSVSTLTIQRTQQEDSAVYLCASSFPSGVPSSYEQYFGPGTRLTVT.

This clone was recorded only once. V is TRBV18 and J is TRBJ2-5; 7 bases match TRBD1. CDR1 KGHSH and CDR2 LQKENI come from the germline V gene. CDR3 length equals 14 residues. With 3 bases clipped from V and 1 base from J, the junction kept 2 bases outside the gene matches. This CDR3 reads CASSPTGAQETQYF. The CDR3 DNA reads TGTGCCAGCTCACCTACAGGGGCCCAAGAGACCCAGTACTTC.

The genes are TRBV11-2 and TRBJ1-2, with D tentatively TRBD1 (6 bases). The V gene lost 0 bases and the J gene lost 11 bases, with 13 bases spanning the gap. The CDR3 runs to 13 residues. Germline-derived CDR1 and CDR2 are SGHAT and FQNNGV. CDR3 sequence (DNA): TGTGCCAGCAGCTTAGACAGGGGAATTGGGTACACCTTC. It codes for CASSLDRGIGYTF.

The chain carries TRBV6-5 and TRBJ1-1; weak D call: TRBD1 (5 bases). Germline CDR1 MNHEY, CDR2 SVGAGI. Between the trimmed V and J ends, which lost 2 bases and 11 bases, there was a span of 18 bases. The CDR3 is 14 residues long. The CDR3 bases are TGTGCCAGCAGTTACGGAGGGCAGGGACTAGGCGCTTTCTTT. Amino acid sequence: CASSYGGQGLGAFF.

This rearrangement joins TRBV5-6 to TRBJ1-2; a weak D match, TRBD1 (5 bases). With 6 bases removed from V and 4 bases from J, the gap between germline ends came to 16 bases. Germline V lookup: CDR1 SGHDT, CDR2 YYEEEE. There are 14 residues in the CDR3. The CDR3 loop is CASKQVGSVYGYTF. The CDR3 bases are TGTGCCAGCAAACAGGTGGGGTCTGTCTATGGCTACACCTTC.

The chain employs TRBV7-2 and TRBJ2-5; TRBD1 matches 10 bases. V lost 5 bases to trimming and J lost 8 bases; unmatched junction nucleotides: 8. Germline CDR1 is SGHTA and CDR2 is FQGNSA. The CDR3 length is 14 residues. The CDR3 region has the DNA TGTGCCAGCAGCCACGGAGGGACAGGGGTTACCCAGTACTTC. Amino acid sequence: CASSHGGTGVTQYF.

The rearrangement links TRBV28 to TRBJ1-2; 9 nucleotides line up with TRBD1. J was trimmed by 8 bases and V by 3 bases; bases with no gene match: 10. The V gene's germline CDR1 is MDHEN and CDR2 SYDVKM. This CDR3 is built from 15 residues. CDR3 amino acids: CASSLQYRGLGGYTF. In DNA, the CDR3 is TGTGCCAGCAGTTTGCAATACAGGGGGCTGGGGGGCTACACCTTC.

This chain connects TRBV14 to TRBJ2-5; no reliable D call. Trimming left V 0 bases short and J 4 bases short, with 12 bases between. This CDR3 spans 15 amino acids. The V gene's germline CDR1 is SGHDN and CDR2 FVKESK. For the CDR3, the DNA is TGTGCCAGCAGCCAAGACAGACAATCCCGAGAGACCCAGTACTTC. Amino acids: CASSQDRQSRETQYF. The full variable domain, rest sourced from reference TRBV14 and TRBJ2-5, is EAGVTQFPSHSVIEKGQTVTLRCDPISGHDNLYWYRRVMGKEIKFLLHFVKESKQDESGMPNNRFLAERTGGTYSTLKVQPAELEDSGVYFCASSQDRQSRETQYFGPGTRLLVL.

V gene TRBV5-6 combines with J gene TRBJ2-7; D perhaps matches TRBD1 (5 bases). The germline CDR1 and CDR2 sequences are SGHDT and YYEEEE. Deletions cut 4 bases from V and 5 bases from J, with 22 bases between. The CDR3 runs to 16 residues. CDR3 bases: TGTGCCAGCAGCCCGCAGACGACAGACTTACCCCACGAGCAGTACTTC. Its translation is CASSPQTTDLPHEQYF.

The chain employs TRBV5-1 and TRBJ1-2, with 9 bases identical to TRBD1. V was pared by 4 bases and J by 4 bases, with 8 bases of the junction left unmatched. This CDR3 region has 15 residues. The germline CDR1 and CDR2 sequences are SGHRS and YFSETQ. The CDR3 DNA sequence: TGCGCCAGCAGCCCCCTGACAGGGGGGAGCTATGGCTACACCTTC. Translation: CASSPLTGGSYGYTF.

V usage is TRBV15 and J usage is TRBJ1-5; a possible D gene is TRBD1 (6 bases). Trimming took 4 bases from V and 6 from J, leaving 19 bases between them. Germline-derived CDR1 and CDR2 are LNHNV and YYDKDF (reference sequence). This CDR3 comprises 16 residues. Here the CDR3 DNA reads TGTGCCACCAGCACCCAAACAGGGCCAGCAGGTCAGCCCCAGCATTTT. This translates into CATSTQTGPAGQPQHF.